This T cell receptor beta chain was sequenced during a study of beta chain features in type 1 diabetes. The V end was cut by 1 base, the J end by 10 bases, with 17 bases between. CDR1 and CDR2 (germline): SGHTA, FQGNSA. The CDR3 is made up of 16 amino acids. TCRB transcripts that were expressed got sequenced, as all of the isolated RNA had been reverse transcribed. Libraries were prepared by immunoSEQ multiplex PCR; TCRdb keeps only in-frame clonotypes and omits some of them. The table lists fewer than 65,000 clones, around 63% of them singletons. A few counts support this clone. Sequencing was performed on Tregs from blood. This receptor was taken from a young woman in good health. The V gene is TRBV7-2, the J gene TRBJ1-6, with D hard to call. The CDR3 nucleotides are TGTGCCAGCAGCTTAGAAGTGGCGCGGAGAGGCTCACCCCTCCACTTT. This encodes CASSLEVARRGSPLHF.